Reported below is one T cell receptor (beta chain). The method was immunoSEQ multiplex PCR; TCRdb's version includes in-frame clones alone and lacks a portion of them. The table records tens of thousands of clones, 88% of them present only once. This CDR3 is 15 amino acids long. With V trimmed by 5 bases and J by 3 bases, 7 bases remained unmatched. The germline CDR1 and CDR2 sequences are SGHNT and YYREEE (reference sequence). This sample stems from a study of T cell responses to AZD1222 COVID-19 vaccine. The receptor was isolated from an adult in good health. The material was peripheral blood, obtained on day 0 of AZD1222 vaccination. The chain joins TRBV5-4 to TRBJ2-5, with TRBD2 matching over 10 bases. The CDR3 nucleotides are TGTGCCAGCAGTTCGGAAGGACTAGCGGAAGAGACCCAGTACTTC. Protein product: CASSSEGLAEETQYF.